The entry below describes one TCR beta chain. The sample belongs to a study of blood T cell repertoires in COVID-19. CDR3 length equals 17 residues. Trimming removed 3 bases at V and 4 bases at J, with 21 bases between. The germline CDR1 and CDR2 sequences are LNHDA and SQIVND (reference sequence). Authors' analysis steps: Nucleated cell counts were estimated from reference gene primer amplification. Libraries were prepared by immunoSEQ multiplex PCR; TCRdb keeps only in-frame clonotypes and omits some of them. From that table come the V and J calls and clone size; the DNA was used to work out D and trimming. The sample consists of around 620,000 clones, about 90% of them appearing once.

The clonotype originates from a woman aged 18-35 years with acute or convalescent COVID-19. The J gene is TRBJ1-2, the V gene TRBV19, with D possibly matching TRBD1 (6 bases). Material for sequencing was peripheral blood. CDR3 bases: TGTGCCAGTAGTATCAGTTCTCGAGGGGGGGACCCCTATGGCTACACCTTC. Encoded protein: CASSISSRGGDPYGYTF.